These 2 T cell receptor beta chains were sequenced from one sample in a study of shared clonotypes between healthy human individuals. The method was immunoSEQ multiplex PCR; TCRdb's version includes in-frame clones alone and lacks a portion of them. In the table there are about 2.4 million clones, 90% to 95% of which are singletons. Sequencing was performed on naive CD4+ T cells sorted from blood. Subset indicated: CD45RA+ positively selected. These receptors were obtained from a man between 18 and 35 years old in good health.

The chain couples TRBV5-5 to TRBJ2-7; TRBD2 matches 7 bases. V dropped 0 bases and J dropped 9; count of bases not matched to a gene: 15. Germline V lookup: CDR1 SGHKS, CDR2 YYEKEE (reference sequence). The CDR3 spans 16 residues. CDR3 amino acids: CASSLELGGSKFGQYF. Here the CDR3 DNA reads TGTGCCAGCAGCTTGGAGTTGGGCGGGAGCAAGTTTGGGCAGTACTTC.

The table lists this clone with a count of one. The genes are TRBV2 and TRBJ2-3; 9 bases are a match to TRBD2. This CDR3 contains 14 residues. CDR1 and CDR2 (germline): SNHLY, FYNNEI. The V and J ends lost 7 bases and 4 bases, in that order; junction bases with no gene match: 6. The CDR3, as DNA: TGTGCCAGCAACCAAGCGGGGGGCTCAGATACGCAGTATTTT. Translated, it gives CASNQAGGSDTQYF.